This TCR beta chain stems from a study of blood T cell repertoires in COVID-19. Only in-frame clones appear in the TCRdb table, and some are missing; sequencing was by immunoSEQ multiplex PCR. Of some 200,000 clones listed, around 90% are singletons. The CDR3 is 17 residues long. Looked up from germline, CDR1 is LGHDT and CDR2 is YNNKEL (reference sequence). J lost 3 bases, V lost 1 base, and 5 bases had no gene match. Sequencing input: peripheral blood. This receptor was obtained from a young woman who had recovered from COVID-19. The rearrangement links TRBV3-1 (or the pseudogene TRBV3-2) to TRBJ2-2, with 10 bases that match TRBD1. This CDR3 reads CASSQAGTGADTGELFF. The CDR3 bases are TGTGCCAGCAGCCAAGCCGGGACAGGGGCGGACACCGGGGAGCTGTTTTTT.